This T cell receptor (beta chain) was recovered during a study of CD8+CD57+ T cells in acquired aplastic anemia. The V gene end was trimmed by 5 bases and the J gene end by 4 bases; junction bases not matched to a gene: 4. Germline V gene lookup returns CDR1 MNHNY and CDR2 SVGAGI (reference sequence). The CDR3 loop spans 14 amino acids. It was genomic DNA that served as the template for profiling TCR beta VDJ and CDR3. TCRdb re-called the reads through MiXCR, storing one row per CDR3 protein. The sample contains 200,000 to 300,000 distinct CDR3 sequences, around 45% of which appear only once. Patients who underwent sequencing had shown CD8+CD57+ cell expansion by flow cytometry. Therapy had not been given to patients before blood sampling.

Sample: sorted CD4+, CD8+, or CD8+CD57+ T cells (not recorded which) from PBMCs. This chain connects TRBV6-6 to TRBJ1-4, with 7 bases identical to TRBD1. This TCR came from a human donor with aplastic anemia. The CDR3 DNA is TGTGCCAGCAGTCAGACAGGGAATAATGAAAAACTGTTTTTT. As protein: CASSQTGNNEKLFF.